This TCR beta chain came from a study of identical twins. General study findings and limits: Twin pairs had excess sharing that was weaker in beta out-of-frame sequences.

TCRdb processed the 5' RACE reads anew with MiXCR; each CDR3 protein has one entry. Of 500,000 to 550,000 distinct CDR3 sequences detected, 22% appear once; the ten largest clones hold around 0.9%. Germline CDR1 and CDR2: DFQATT and SNEGSKA (reference sequence). The CDR3 covers 11 residues. This clonotype was found a few times. Its antigen is still unknown. A further study also used this sample, focusing on T cells expressing NK-cell markers. That work adds: Sorted CD3+CD56+NKG2C+, CD3+CD56+NKG2C- and CD3+CD56-NKG2C+ T cells provided the TCR beta repertoires.

The source material was CD4+ T cells sorted from blood. The TCR sequence derives from a woman between 18 and 29 years old in good health. The rearrangement uses TRBV20-1 and TRBJ1-1; D not certain. This CDR3 reads CTNLRVGEAFF. As DNA, the CDR3 is TGCACCAACCTAAGGGTTGGTGAAGCTTTCTTT.